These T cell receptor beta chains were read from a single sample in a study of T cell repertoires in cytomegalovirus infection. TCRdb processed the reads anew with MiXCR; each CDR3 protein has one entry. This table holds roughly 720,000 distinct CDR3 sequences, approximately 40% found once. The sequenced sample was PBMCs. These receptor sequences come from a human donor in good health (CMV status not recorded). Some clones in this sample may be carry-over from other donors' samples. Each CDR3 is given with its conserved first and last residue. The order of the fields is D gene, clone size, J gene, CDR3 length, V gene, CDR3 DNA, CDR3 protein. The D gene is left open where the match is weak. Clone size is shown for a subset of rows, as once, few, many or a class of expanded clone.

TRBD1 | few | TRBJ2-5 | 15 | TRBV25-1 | TGTGCCAGCAGTGAACCGGACAGGGGCCAAGAGACCCAGTACTTC | CASSEPDRGQETQYF
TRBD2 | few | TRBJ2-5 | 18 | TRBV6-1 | TGTGCCAGCAGTGAAGCGCTCCTTGGCGGGAGGGCCCAAGAGACCCAGTACTTC | CASSEALLGGRAQETQYF
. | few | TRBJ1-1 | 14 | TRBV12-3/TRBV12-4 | TGTGCCAGCCTAAAAACAGGGTTTCACACTGAAGCTTTCTTT | CASLKTGFHTEAFF
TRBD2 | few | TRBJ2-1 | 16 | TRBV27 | TGTGCCAGCAGTTTATCCTGGACTAGCGGGGACAATGAGCAGTTCTTC | CASSLSWTSGDNEQFF
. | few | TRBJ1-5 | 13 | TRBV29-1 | TGCAGCGTTGAAGCAGGGCGCGGTCAGCCCCAGCATTTT | CSVEAGRGQPQHF
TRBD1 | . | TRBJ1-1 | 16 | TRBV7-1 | TGTGCCAGCAGCACCCGACAGGGATTAGTAGGCACTGAAGCTTTCTTT | CASSTRQGLVGTEAFF
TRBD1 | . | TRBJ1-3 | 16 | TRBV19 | TGTGCCAGTAGTATCGACACCAGGGGGCTTGGAAACACCATATATTTT | CASSIDTRGLGNTIYF
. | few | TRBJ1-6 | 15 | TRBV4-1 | TGCGCCAGCAGCCAAGATCCCATTGGGAATTCACCCCTCCACTTT | CASSQDPIGNSPLHF
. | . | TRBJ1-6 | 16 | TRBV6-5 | TGTGCCAGCAGTTACGGCAGTCGCACATCTCATTCACCCCTCCACTTT | CASSYGSRTSHSPLHF
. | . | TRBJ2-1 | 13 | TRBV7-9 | TGTGCCAGCAGCTTTTGGGGGGCGGATGAGCAGTTCTTC | CASSFWGADEQFF
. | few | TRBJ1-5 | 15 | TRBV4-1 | TGCGCCAGCAGCCAAGATGTGGCAGTCAATCAGCCCCAGCATTTT | CASSQDVAVNQPQHF
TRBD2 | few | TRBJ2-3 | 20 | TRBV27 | TGTGCCAGCAGCGATCTGGGGACTAGCGCCGTGGCGGGGGTCACAGATACGCAGTATTTT | CASSDLGTSAVAGVTDTQYF
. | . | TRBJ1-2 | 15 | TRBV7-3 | TGTGCCAGCAGCGCGGAGACAGGAGCGGTGTCTGGCTACACCTTC | CASSAETGAVSGYTF
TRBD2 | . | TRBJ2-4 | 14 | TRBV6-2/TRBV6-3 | TGTGCCACCACTAGCGGAGCGACCAAAAACATTCAGTACTTC | CATTSGATKNIQYF
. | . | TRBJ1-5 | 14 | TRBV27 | TGTGCCAGCAGTCTTAACAGGTACAATCAGCCCCAGCATTTT | CASSLNRYNQPQHF
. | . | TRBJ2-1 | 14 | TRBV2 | TGTGCCAGCAGTGCGGGGGTGGGTGGGAATGAGCAGTTCTTC | CASSAGVGGNEQFF
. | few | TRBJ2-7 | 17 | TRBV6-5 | TGTGCCAGCAGTTACGGCTACCCGGGATCCACGACCTACGAGCAGTACTTC | CASSYGYPGSTTYEQYF
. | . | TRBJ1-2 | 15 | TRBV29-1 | TGCAGCGTCGCCGGAAGCAGGGCGGGAGGGAATGGCTACACCTTC | CSVAGSRAGGNGYTF
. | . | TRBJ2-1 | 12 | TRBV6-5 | TGTGCCAGCAGGGCCCCGACGGATGAGCAGTTCTTC | CASRAPTDEQFF
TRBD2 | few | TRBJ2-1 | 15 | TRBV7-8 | TGTGCCAGCAGCCCTCGGACTAGCGACTACAATGAGCAGTTCTTC | CASSPRTSDYNEQFF
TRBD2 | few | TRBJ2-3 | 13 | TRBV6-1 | TGTGCCAGCGGTAGACTAGCAGCTGATACGCAGTATTTT | CASGRLAADTQYF
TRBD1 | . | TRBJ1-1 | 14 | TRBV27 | TGTGCCAGCAGCCGGGACAGGGATAACACTGAAGCTTTCTTT | CASSRDRDNTEAFF
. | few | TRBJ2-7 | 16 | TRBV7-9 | TGTGCCAGCAGTCCCCCCACCGGGACAAGTACATACGAGCAGTACTTC | CASSPPTGTSTYEQYF
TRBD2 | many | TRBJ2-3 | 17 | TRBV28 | TGTGCCAGCAGTTTCCCCATCCCGGGGGGGTCCAAAGATACGCAGTATTTT | CASSFPIPGGSKDTQYF
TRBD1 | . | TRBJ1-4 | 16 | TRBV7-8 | TGTGCCAGCAGCCTAAGCCAGGGGGCGGGCGAGGAAAAACTGTTTTTT | CASSLSQGAGEEKLFF